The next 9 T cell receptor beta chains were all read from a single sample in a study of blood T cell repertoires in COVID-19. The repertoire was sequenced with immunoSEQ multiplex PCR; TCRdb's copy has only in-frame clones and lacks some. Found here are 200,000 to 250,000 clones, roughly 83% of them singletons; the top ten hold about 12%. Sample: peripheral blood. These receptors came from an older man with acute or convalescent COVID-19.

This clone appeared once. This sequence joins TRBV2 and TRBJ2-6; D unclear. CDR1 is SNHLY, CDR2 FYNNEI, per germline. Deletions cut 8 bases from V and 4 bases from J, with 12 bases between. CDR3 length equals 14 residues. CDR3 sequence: CASAVPTGANVLTF. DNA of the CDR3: TGTGCCAGCGCGGTCCCTACGGGGGCCAACGTCCTGACTTTC.

CDR3 amino acids: CASRSPGQNSPLHF. CDR3 nucleotide sequence: TGTGCCAGCAGGTCGCCGGGACAGAATTCACCCCTCCACTTT. The rearrangement joins TRBV7-2 to TRBJ1-6, with 7 nucleotides matching TRBD1. This CDR3 spans 14 amino acids. With 6 bases clipped from V and 7 bases from J, the junction kept 6 bases outside the gene matches. CDR1 SGHTA and CDR2 FQGNSA come from the germline V gene. Complete variable domain (other parts from reference TRBV7-2 and TRBJ1-6): GAGVSQSPSNKVTEKGKDVELRCDPISGHTALYWYRQSLGQGLEFLIYFQGNSAPDKSGLPSDRFSAERTGGSVSTLTIQRTQQEDSAVYLCASRSPGQNSPLHFGNGTRLTVT.

The CDR3 spells CASSPGIPGTDTQYF. CDR3 DNA: TGTGCCAGCAGCCCGGGAATTCCTGGGACAGATACGCAGTATTTT. The chain employs TRBV11-3 and TRBJ2-3; a possible D gene is TRBD2 (5 bases). In germline, CDR1 is SGHNT, CDR2 YENEEA. CDR3 length: 15 amino acids. V lost 5 bases and J lost 3, with 15 bases in between.

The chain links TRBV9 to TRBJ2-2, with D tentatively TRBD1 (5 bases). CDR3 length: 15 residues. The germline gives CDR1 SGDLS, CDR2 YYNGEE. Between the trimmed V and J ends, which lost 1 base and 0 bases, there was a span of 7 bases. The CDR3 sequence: CASSVQGANTGELFF. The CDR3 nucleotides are TGTGCCAGCAGCGTACAGGGCGCGAACACCGGGGAGCTGTTTTTT.

CDR3: CATATDRDGHYGYTF. The CDR3 nucleotides are TGTGCCACCGCGACCGACAGGGACGGACACTATGGCTACACCTTC. The chain combines TRBV15 with TRBJ1-2, with 7 bases aligning to TRBD1. Germline V gene sequence: CDR1 LNHNV, CDR2 YYDKDF (reference sequence). Trimming at V came to 8 bases and at J to 3 bases, leaving 12 bases not matched to a gene. The CDR3 extends over 15 amino acids.

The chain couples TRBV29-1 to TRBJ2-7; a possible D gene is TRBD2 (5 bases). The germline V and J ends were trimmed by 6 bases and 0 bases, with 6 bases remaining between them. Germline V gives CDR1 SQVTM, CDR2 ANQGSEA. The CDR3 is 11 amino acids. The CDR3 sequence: CSVGGSYEQYF. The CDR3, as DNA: TGCAGCGTCGGAGGCTCCTACGAGCAGTACTTC.

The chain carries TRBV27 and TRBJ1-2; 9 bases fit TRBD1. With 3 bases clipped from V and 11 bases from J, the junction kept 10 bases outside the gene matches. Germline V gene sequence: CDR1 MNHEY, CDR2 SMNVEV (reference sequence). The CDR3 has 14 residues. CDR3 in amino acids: CASSFTGGDSRYTF. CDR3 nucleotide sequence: TGTGCCAGCAGTTTCACAGGGGGCGATTCTCGTTACACCTTC.

The CDR3: CASSYTGGIGGYTF. The CDR3 DNA follows: TGTGCCAGCAGTTATACAGGGGGCATCGGTGGCTACACCTTC. The chain uses TRBV6-5 and TRBJ1-2, with TRBD1 identical over 9 bases. V dropped 3 bases and J dropped 7; count of bases not matched to a gene: 6. This CDR3 is built from 14 residues. CDR1 is MNHEY and CDR2 is SVGAGI in the germline V gene.

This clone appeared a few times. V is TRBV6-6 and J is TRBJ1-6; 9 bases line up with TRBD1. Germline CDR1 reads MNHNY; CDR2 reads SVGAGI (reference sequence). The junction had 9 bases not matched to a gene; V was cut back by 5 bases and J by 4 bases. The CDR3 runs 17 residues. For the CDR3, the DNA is TGTGCCAGCAGTCCGCCTGACAGGGGGTCATATAATTCACCCCTCCACTTT. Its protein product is CASSPPDRGSYNSPLHF.